This T cell receptor beta chain emerged from a study of blood T cell repertoires in COVID-19. CDR3 length: 15 amino acids. Trimming cost V 8 bases and J 4 bases; bases outside gene matches: 8. Per germline, CDR1 SGHTA and CDR2 FQGNSA. Authors' data handling: By means of reference gene primer amplification, nucleated cell counts were estimated. This table comes from immunoSEQ multiplex PCR, and its TCRdb copy is limited to in-frame clones, with some not included. The V and J calls and clone size were taken over from that table, and D and trimming were inferred from the DNA. The table records a few hundred thousand clones, 70% to 90% of them present only once.

The clonotype was recovered from a woman aged 30 to 39 who had recovered from COVID-19. The chain joins TRBV7-2 to TRBJ1-1; 12 nucleotides match TRBD1. The sample taken for sequencing was PBMCs or T cells enriched from blood (not recorded which). DNA for the CDR3: TGTGCCAGCCGCTGGGACAGGGGGCGCATCACTGAAGCTTTCTTT. Translating gives CASRWDRGRITEAFF.